Sequencing of this T cell receptor beta chain was carried out in a study of T cells in Graves' hyperthyroidism and ophthalmopathy. Germline V CDR1 and CDR2: MNHEY, SVGEGT. CDR3 length equals 12 residues. Points on this clonotype: An end of the junction does not agree with germline; a read error may underlie this.

It was RNA transcripts that yielded the amplified TCR beta CDR3 regions. During a first-round RT-PCR of the TCR CDR3, the HTBI primer set was used. TCRdb redid the calling of the multiplex PCR reads with MiXCR, one entry per CDR3 protein. The profile shows 27,000 or so distinct CDR3 sequences, approximately 46% of them singletons. This chain joins TRBV6-2 or TRBV6-3 and TRBJ2-3; D not resolved. The receptor was isolated from a woman aged 25 to 39 with Graves' hyperthyroidism. Material: blood. CDR3 region: CASCYSRDTLYF. The CDR3 nucleotides read TGTGCCAGCTGTTACTCAAGAGATACGCTGTATTTT.